These 9 T cell receptor beta chains were sequenced from one sample in a study of OX40 agonist ivuxolimab in advanced cancers. This table comes from immunoSEQ multiplex PCR, and its TCRdb copy is limited to in-frame clones, with some not included. Altogether about 83,000 clones are present, 80% to 90% being singletons, with the ten largest covering approximately 2%. Here the sequenced sample was CD4+ or CD8+ T cells sorted from blood, taken in a trial of the OX40 agonist ivuxolimab. These receptors were obtained from an adult with an advanced solid tumor such as melanoma, head and neck, liver or kidney cancer.

Notes on this clone: Other DNA sequences in this sample translate to the same CDR3. This chain joins TRBV7-9 and TRBJ2-1; 7 bases map to TRBD2. Germline trimming cut 4 bases from V and 10 bases from J; bases unmatched to any gene: 1. This CDR3 spans 11 amino acids. Germline assignment: CDR1 SEHNR and CDR2 FQNEAQ (reference sequence). The CDR3 spells CASSSGGEQFF. CDR3 coding DNA: TGTGCCAGCAGCTCCGGGGGGGAGCAGTTCTTC.

V is TRBV7-2 and J is TRBJ1-3, with D tentatively TRBD1 (5 bases). The V gene lost 2 bases and the J gene lost 0 bases, with 11 bases spanning the gap. CDR3 length equals 16 residues. Germline values: CDR1 SGHTA, CDR2 FQGNSA. For the CDR3, the DNA is TGTGCCAGCAGCTTATCGACAGTCAGCTCTGGAAACACCATATATTTT. This translates into CASSLSTVSSGNTIYF.

The V call is TRBV6-1, the J call TRBJ1-5; no definite D call. The CDR3 spans 13 residues. V was pared by 6 bases and J by 0 bases, with 6 bases between. Germline assignment: CDR1 MNHNS and CDR2 SASEGT. The CDR3, as DNA: TGTGCCAGCAGCCTTTCTAGCAATCAGCCCCAGCATTTT. Its translation: CASSLSSNQPQHF.

The count of this clone is one. This chain uses TRBV19 with TRBJ1-1; TRBD1 aligns across 7 bases. Germline trimming cut 9 bases from V and 7 bases from J; bases unmatched to any gene: 11. CDR3 length equals 13 residues. CDR1 is LNHDA, CDR2 SQIVND, per germline (reference sequence). The CDR3 DNA reads as TGTGCCAGCACCAAACGAGACAGGGTTGAAGCTTTCTTT. This sequence encodes CASTKRDRVEAFF.

The table lists this clone with a few counts. V usage is TRBV5-4 and J usage is TRBJ1-4; D may be TRBD1 (5 bases). Germline CDR1 SGHNT, CDR2 YYREEE (reference sequence). The CDR3 is made up of 14 amino acids. V was trimmed by 0 bases and J by 2 bases, leaving 5 bases between them. The CDR3 reads CASSLAGTNEKLFF. DNA of the CDR3: TGTGCCAGCAGCTTGGCAGGGACTAATGAAAAACTGTTTTTT.

The chain links TRBV5-1 to TRBJ2-5; 12 bases line up with TRBD2. V shed 1 base and J 4 bases; nucleotides not matched to a gene: 8. This CDR3 is 17 amino acids long. CDR1 and CDR2 from the germline V gene are SGHRS and YFSETQ. CDR3 coding DNA: TGCGCCAGCAGCTTGCGGGCTAGCGGGGGGGCCGGAGAGACCCAGTACTTC. Residues: CASSLRASGGAGETQYF.

This chain joins TRBV6-5 and TRBJ2-7; 10 bases are shared with TRBD1. With 5 bases clipped from V and 2 bases from J, the junction kept 6 bases outside the gene matches. Germline-derived CDR1 and CDR2 are MNHEY and SVGAGI. This CDR3 spans 15 amino acids. The CDR3 region is CASSTRQGAAYEQYF. The CDR3 nucleotides are TGTGCCAGCAGTACGCGACAGGGGGCGGCCTACGAGCAGTACTTC.

The chain recombines TRBV28 with TRBJ1-2, with a possible D match to TRBD1 (6 bases). Germline V gene sequence: CDR1 MDHEN, CDR2 SYDVKM. Trimming removed 4 bases from V and 10 bases from J, with 10 bases in between. This CDR3 spans 11 amino acids. The CDR3 here is CASSSRQAYTF. The CDR3 nucleotides read TGTGCCAGCAGTTCACGACAGGCCTACACCTTC.

CDR3 sequence reads: CASNRPGTGSGELFF. In DNA, the CDR3 is TGTGCCAGCAATCGTCCCGGGACAGGTTCCGGGGAGCTGTTTTTT. The gene calls are TRBV9 and TRBJ2-2; TRBD1 matches 8 bases. Germline V gene data show CDR1 as SGDLS and CDR2 as YYNGEE. V dropped 6 bases and J dropped 6; count of bases not matched to a gene: 10. This CDR3 is 15 amino acids long.